This T cell receptor beta chain comes out of a study of blood T cell repertoires in COVID-19. At the level of the study: From the United States, Italy and Spain came samples of acute and convalescent COVID-19. PBMCs, B-cell-depleted T cells, or T cells provided the cDNA or gDNA that made up the material.

V gave up 3 bases and J gave up 6 bases; unmatched junction bases: 4. CDR1 and CDR2 (germline): SGHTS, YDEGEE. This CDR3 has 14 residues. In the original processing: Amplifying reference gene primers gave estimates of nucleated cell counts. TCRdb's table, derived via immunoSEQ multiplex PCR, lists solely in-frame clones and lacks some. For V, J and clone size, that table is used; D and trimming come from the DNA. Of more than 150,000 clones detected, around nine tenths appear once; the ten largest clones hold approximately 0.93%. This receptor was taken from a young woman who had recovered from COVID-19. Sequenced material: peripheral blood. This chain links TRBV5-8 with TRBJ2-2; TRBD1 agrees at 8 bases. CDR3 loop: CASSSDRAAGELFF. CDR3 nucleotides: TGTGCCAGCAGCTCGGACAGGGCTGCCGGGGAGCTGTTTTTT.